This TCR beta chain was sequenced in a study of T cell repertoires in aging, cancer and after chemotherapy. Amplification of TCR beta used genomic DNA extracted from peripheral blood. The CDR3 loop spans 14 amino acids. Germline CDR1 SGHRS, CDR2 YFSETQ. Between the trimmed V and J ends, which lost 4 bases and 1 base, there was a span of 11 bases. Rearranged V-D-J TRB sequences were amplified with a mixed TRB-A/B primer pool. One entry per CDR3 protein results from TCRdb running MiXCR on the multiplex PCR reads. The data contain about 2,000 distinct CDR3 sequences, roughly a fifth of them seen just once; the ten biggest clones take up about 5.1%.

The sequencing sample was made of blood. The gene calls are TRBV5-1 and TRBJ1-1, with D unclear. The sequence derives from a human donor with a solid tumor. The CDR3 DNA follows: TGCGCCAGCAGCGCCGGACTGTGGAACACTGAAGCTTTCTTT. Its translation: CASSAGLWNTEAFF.